The 7 T cell receptor beta chains below all came from one sample that was sequenced in a study of T cell responses to AZD1222 COVID-19 vaccine. The repertoire was sequenced with immunoSEQ multiplex PCR; TCRdb's copy has only in-frame clones and lacks some. Here the sample spans 150,000 or so clones, 90% being singletons. The sample in question was peripheral blood, obtained 28 days after the second AZD1222 dose. The receptors originated from an adult who received the AZD1222 COVID-19 vaccine.

V is TRBV2 and J is TRBJ1-3, with 10 bases matching TRBD1. The junction had 6 bases not matched to a gene; V was cut back by 6 bases and J by 7 bases. The CDR3 covers 14 residues. CDR1 and CDR2 (germline): SNHLY, FYNNEI. CDR3 DNA sequence: TGTGCCAGCAGCTGGGACAGGGGAGGGAACACCATATATTTT. Its translation is CASSWDRGGNTIYF.

The genes are TRBV28 and TRBJ1-3, with D possibly matching TRBD1 (5 bases). V dropped 3 bases and J dropped 4 bases, with 10 bases sitting between them. From germline, CDR1 is MDHEN and CDR2 SYDVKM. This CDR3 contains 14 residues. CDR3 bases: TGTGCCAGCAGTTTTAGGGGTGGAGGAAACACCATATATTTT. Protein: CASSFRGGGNTIYF.

The chain has TRBV4-2 and TRBJ1-2; D gene unclear. V was pared by 0 bases and J by 4 bases, with 9 bases between. Germline CDR1 and CDR2: LGHNA and YNFKEQ. The CDR3 is 14 residues long. CDR3 bases: TGTGCCAGCAGCCAAGAAGGACCGTTCTATGGCTACACCTTC. This encodes CASSQEGPFYGYTF.

The rearrangement links TRBV5-1 to TRBJ2-2; unclear D gene. V shed 5 bases and J shed 3 bases, with 5 bases lying between them. Germline V lookup: CDR1 SGHRS, CDR2 YFSETQ. CDR3 size: 12 residues. CDR3 in DNA: TGCGCCAGCAGGGGTTACACCGGGGAGCTGTTTTTT. Amino acids: CASRGYTGELFF.

This clone was picked up a small number of times. The chain carries TRBV30 and TRBJ2-7, with D unresolved. This CDR3 comprises 13 residues. V shed 3 bases and J shed 0 bases, with 9 bases lying between them. Germline-derived CDR1 and CDR2 are GTSNPN and SVGIG (reference sequence). In DNA form, the CDR3 reads TGTGCCTGGAGATCGTACAGCTCCTACGAGCAGTACTTC. Encoded protein: CAWRSYSSYEQYF.

The chain joins TRBV4-2 to TRBJ1-2, with TRBD1 as a possible D gene (5 bases). Germline CDR1 is LGHNA and CDR2 is YNFKEQ. V shed 7 bases and J shed 4 bases, with 22 bases lying between them. This CDR3 is built from 16 residues. The CDR3 nucleotides are TGTGCCAGCACCTACACCCCACAGGAGGGAGTCTATGGCTACACCTTC. This encodes CASTYTPQEGVYGYTF.

The chain carries TRBV12-3 or TRBV12-4 and TRBJ2-3; tentative D call: TRBD1 (5 bases). Deletions cut 1 base from V and 6 bases from J, with 8 bases between. The CDR3 totals 13 residues. CDR3 DNA sequence: TGTGCCAGCAGTTTAGGGGGCTCCGATACGCAGTATTTT. Its translation is CASSLGGSDTQYF.